This TCR beta chain comes out of a study of CD8 T cells in Susac syndrome. Of note for this clonotype: Its antigen is unknown.

Study outcomes and limitations: In its TCR sequencing and HLA analysis, the study acknowledged that the number of individuals was relatively small.

Trimming stripped 7 bases from V and 1 base from J, with 9 bases between. The CDR3 runs to 13 residues. From germline, CDR1 is MDHEN and CDR2 SYDVKM. TCR beta from blood CD8+ and CD4+ T cells was sequenced. RNA amounts of about 0.5 to 1 ug underwent reverse transcription with random hexamers. It was immunoSEQ multiplex PCR that amplified TCR beta CDR3 across 54 Vbeta and 13 Jbeta. Each CDR3 protein gets one entry after TCRdb re-called the immunoSEQ multiplex PCR reads with MiXCR. The sample shows 100,000 to 150,000 distinct CDR3 sequences, over 85% of them seen only once. Specimen: CD8+ T cells from PBMCs. The clonotype was recovered from a human donor with multiple sclerosis. The V and J genes are TRBV28 and TRBJ2-3; D is tentatively TRBD1 or TRBD2 (5 bases each). The CDR3 DNA reads as TGTGCCAGCACCCTGGGGGGCACAGATACGCAGTATTTT. This codes for CASTLGGTDTQYF.